Below, one T cell receptor (beta chain) is given with its context. Its antigen is still unknown. No base quality values were provided; no much bigger clone lies one nucleotide off. To sequence the TCRbeta CDR3 region, genomic DNA was isolated from the sorted cells. The immunoSEQ Assay was used to sequence the TCRbeta CDR3 regions. The table comes from immuneACCESS by way of TCRdb, which keeps in-frame sequences with V and J called. Part of the clones is missing from these tables; in studies checked, under half for an unresolved V gene and the rest for unknown reasons. The sample table shows over 80,000 clones, and around 87% are seen once. Together, the top ten hold roughly 4% of the sample. These data are taken from a study of OX40 agonist ivuxolimab in advanced cancers. Regarding the complete study: Ivuxolimab, which targeted the costimulatory receptor OX40 (CD134), was an agonistic, fully human IgG2 monoclonal antibody. The point of sequencing TCRbeta in the periphery was to test whether ivuxolimab changed TCR sequence diversity and drove clonal T-cell expansion. In the dose-escalation cohort, 82.7% of patients were male, and the mean age was approximately 55 years, with a range of 23 to 79. Three dose-escalation patients achieved partial responses, one with hepatocellular carcinoma and two with cutaneous melanoma. Patients were allowed to have had prior anti-PD-1, anti-PD-L1 or anti-CTLA-4 therapy, and 40% of the dose-escalation patients had been treated with checkpoint inhibitors. Among the 52 dose-escalation patients, some 20 had hepatocellular carcinoma, 15 or so melanoma, 9 renal cell carcinoma and 9 head and neck cancer. The paper describes the monotherapy dose-escalation part (N of about 54 patients) of the phase I trial of ivuxolimab. Intravenous ivuxolimab was administered to patients every 2 weeks at six dose levels: 0.01, 0.1, 0.3, 1.5, 3 and 10 mg/kg. Findings and caveats that apply to the study as a whole: Partial responders in the 0.1-3.0 mg/kg groups had among the lowest normalized peripheral clonal expansion, especially among CD8+ T cells. Low levels of normalized T-cell clonal expansion were also shown by some nonresponding patients. Antigen specificity was not determined for the clonally expanded peripheral T cells. At doses of 0.1 to 3.0 mg/kg, clonal expansion of both CD4+ and CD8+ T cells in blood was seen between baseline and week 6. After ivuxolimab, CD8+ T cells had more expanded clones than CD4+ T cells on average.

The trial excluded patients who had a history of autoimmune disease or were on systemic immunosuppression. Peripheral blood for TCR sequencing was collected from all dose cohorts at baseline, on cycle 4 day 1, and on cycle 7 day 1. The samples were drawn from a first-in-human, open-label, multicenter phase I dose-escalation trial of ivuxolimab. The trial enrolled adults with locally advanced or metastatic head and neck squamous cell, hepatocellular, melanoma or renal cell carcinoma. Before TCR sequencing, CD4+ T cells and CD8+ T cells were sorted from peripheral blood as separate populations. The sequencing here drew on CD4+ or CD8+ T cells sorted from blood, taken in a trial of the OX40 agonist ivuxolimab. The TCR comes from an adult with an advanced solid tumor such as melanoma, head and neck, liver or kidney cancer.

The DNA sequence follows: TGTGCCAGCAGCCCAGGGACTAGCGGAACCATTGGGGAGCTGTTTTTT. Its coded protein is CASSPGTSGTIGELFF. The chain links TRBV7-8 with TRBJ2-2; TRBD2 fits 11 bases in the junction. The CDR3, cysteine through phenylalanine, is 16 amino acids long. Only the CDR3 DNA stays, 48 bases, in frame from base 1. V is cut back by 5 bases and J by 8 bases, with 10 bases in the junction unmatched. The germline V gene supplies CDR1 SGHVS and CDR2 FQNEAQ.